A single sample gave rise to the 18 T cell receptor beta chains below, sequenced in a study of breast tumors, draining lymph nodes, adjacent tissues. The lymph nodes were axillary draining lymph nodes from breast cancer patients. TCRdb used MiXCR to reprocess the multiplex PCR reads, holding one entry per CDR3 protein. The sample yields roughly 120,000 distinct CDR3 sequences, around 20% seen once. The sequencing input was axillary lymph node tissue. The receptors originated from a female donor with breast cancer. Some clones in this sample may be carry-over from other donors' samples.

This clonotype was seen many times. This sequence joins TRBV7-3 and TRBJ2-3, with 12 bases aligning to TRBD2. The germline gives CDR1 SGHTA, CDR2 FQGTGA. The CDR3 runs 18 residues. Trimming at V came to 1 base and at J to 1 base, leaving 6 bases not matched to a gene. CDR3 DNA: TGTGCCAGCAGCTTAATTAGACTAGCGGGGGCCGGCACAGATACGCAGTATTTT. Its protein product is CASSLIRLAGAGTDTQYF.

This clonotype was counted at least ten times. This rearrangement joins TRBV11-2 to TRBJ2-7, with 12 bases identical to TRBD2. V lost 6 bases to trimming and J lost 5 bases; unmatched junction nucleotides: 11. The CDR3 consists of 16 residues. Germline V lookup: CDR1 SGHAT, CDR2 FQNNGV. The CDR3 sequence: CASSPALAGGGDEQYF. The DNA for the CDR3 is TGTGCCAGCAGTCCTGCACTAGCGGGAGGTGGGGACGAGCAGTACTTC.

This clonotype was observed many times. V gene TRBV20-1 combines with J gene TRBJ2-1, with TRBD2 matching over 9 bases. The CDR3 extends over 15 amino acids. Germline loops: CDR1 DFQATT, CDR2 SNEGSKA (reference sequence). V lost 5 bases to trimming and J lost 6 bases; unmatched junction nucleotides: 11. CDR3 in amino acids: CSASISGSVFNEQFF. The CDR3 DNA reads TGCAGTGCTTCCATTAGCGGGAGCGTCTTCAATGAGCAGTTCTTC.

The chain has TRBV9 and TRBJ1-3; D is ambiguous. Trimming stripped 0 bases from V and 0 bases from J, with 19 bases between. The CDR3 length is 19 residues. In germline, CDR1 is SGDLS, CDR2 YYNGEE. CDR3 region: CASSVAAPPFGFSGNTIYF. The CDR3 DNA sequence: TGTGCCAGCAGCGTAGCGGCCCCCCCCTTCGGGTTCTCTGGAAACACCATATATTTT.

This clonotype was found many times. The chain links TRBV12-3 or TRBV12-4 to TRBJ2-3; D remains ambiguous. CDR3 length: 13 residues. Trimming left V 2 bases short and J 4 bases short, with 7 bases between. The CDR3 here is CASSLSVSDTQYF. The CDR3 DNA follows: TGTGCCAGCAGTTTATCAGTTTCAGATACGCAGTATTTT.

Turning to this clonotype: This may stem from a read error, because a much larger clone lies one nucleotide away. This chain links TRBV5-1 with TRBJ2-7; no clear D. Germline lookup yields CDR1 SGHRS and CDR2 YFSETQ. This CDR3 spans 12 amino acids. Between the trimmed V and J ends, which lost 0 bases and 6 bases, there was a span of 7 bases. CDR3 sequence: CASSLDGREQYF. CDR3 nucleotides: TGCGCCAGCAGCTTGGACGGTCGCGAGCAGTACTTC.

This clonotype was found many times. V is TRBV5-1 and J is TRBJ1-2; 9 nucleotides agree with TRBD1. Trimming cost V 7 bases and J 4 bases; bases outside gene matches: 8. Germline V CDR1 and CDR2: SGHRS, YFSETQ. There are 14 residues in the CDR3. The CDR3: CASRTGALGYGYTF. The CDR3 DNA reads TGCGCCAGCCGGACAGGGGCCCTCGGCTATGGCTACACCTTC.

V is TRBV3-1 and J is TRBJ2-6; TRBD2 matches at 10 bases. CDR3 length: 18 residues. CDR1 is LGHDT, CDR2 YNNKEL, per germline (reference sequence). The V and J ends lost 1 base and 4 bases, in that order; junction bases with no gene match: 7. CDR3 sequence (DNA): TGTGCCAGCAGCCAAGTTAGCGGGGGGCCCGGGGGGGCCAACGTCCTGACTTTC. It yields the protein CASSQVSGGPGGANVLTF.

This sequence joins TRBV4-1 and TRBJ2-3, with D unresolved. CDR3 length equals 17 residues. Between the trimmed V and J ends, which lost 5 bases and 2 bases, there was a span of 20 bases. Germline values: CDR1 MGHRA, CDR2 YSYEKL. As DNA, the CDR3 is TGCGCCAGCAGCACTACATGGAGTTCCGGCACCACAGATACGCAGTATTTT. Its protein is CASSTTWSSGTTDTQYF.

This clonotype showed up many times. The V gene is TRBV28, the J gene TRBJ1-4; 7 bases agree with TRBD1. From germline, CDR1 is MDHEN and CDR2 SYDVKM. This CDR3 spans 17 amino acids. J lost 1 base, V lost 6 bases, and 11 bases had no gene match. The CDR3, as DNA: TGTGCCAGCAGAAGGGGGCCCCCAACGGTAACTAATGAAAAACTGTTTTTT. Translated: CASRRGPPTVTNEKLFF.

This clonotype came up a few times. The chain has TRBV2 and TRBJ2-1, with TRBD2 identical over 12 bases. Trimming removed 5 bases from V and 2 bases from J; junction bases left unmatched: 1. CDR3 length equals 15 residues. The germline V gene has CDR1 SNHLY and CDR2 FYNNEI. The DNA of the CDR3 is TGTGCCAGCAGTAGGACTAGCGGGACCTACAATGAGCAGTTCTTC. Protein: CASSRTSGTYNEQFF.

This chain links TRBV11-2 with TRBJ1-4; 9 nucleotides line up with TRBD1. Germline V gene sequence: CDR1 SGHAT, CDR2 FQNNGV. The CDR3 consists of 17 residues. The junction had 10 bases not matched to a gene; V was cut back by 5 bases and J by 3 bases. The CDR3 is CASSVYGTGFSNEKLFF. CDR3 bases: TGTGCCAGCAGCGTCTATGGGACAGGGTTTTCTAATGAAAAACTGTTTTTT.

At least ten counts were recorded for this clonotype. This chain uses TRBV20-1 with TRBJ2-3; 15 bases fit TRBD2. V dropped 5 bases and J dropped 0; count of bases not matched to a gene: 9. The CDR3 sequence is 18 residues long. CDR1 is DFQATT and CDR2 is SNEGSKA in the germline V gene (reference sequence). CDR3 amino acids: CSAAGLAGGAGSTDTQYF. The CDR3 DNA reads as TGCAGTGCTGCGGGACTAGCGGGGGGTGCCGGGAGCACAGATACGCAGTATTTT.

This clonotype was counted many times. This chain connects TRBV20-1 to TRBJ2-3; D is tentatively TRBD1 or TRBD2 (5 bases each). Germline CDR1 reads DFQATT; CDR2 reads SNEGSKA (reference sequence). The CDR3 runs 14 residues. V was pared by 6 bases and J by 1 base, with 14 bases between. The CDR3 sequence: CSAPSGTRTDTQYF. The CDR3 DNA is TGCAGTGCCCCGTCGGGGACCCGCACAGATACGCAGTATTTT.

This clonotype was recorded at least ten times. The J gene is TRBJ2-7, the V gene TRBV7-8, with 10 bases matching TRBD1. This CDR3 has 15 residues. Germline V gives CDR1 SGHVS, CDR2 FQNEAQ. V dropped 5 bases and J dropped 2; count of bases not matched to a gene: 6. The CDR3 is CASSLDRGLPYEQYF. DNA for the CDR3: TGTGCCAGCAGCCTTGACAGGGGGCTCCCCTACGAGCAGTACTTC.

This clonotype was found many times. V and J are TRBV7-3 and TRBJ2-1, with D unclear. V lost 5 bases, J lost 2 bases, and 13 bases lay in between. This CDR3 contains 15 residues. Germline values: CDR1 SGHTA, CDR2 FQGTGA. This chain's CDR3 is CASSKGIGTYNEQFF. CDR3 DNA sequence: TGTGCCAGCAGCAAGGGTATCGGTACCTACAATGAGCAGTTCTTC. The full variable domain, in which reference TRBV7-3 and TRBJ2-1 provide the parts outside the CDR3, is GAGVSQTPSNKVTEKGKYVELRCDPISGHTALYWYRQSLGQGPEFLIYFQGTGAADDSGLPNDRFFAVRPEGSVSTLKIQRTERGDSAVYLCASSKGIGTYNEQFFGPGTRLTVL.

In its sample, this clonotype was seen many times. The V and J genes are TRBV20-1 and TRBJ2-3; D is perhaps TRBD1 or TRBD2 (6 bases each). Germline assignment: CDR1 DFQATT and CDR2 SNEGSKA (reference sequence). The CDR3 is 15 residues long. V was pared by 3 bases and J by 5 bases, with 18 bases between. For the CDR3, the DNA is TGCAGTGCTAGGGGGGGCGGCGGGGTATTAGATACGCAGTATTTT. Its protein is CSARGGGGVLDTQYF.

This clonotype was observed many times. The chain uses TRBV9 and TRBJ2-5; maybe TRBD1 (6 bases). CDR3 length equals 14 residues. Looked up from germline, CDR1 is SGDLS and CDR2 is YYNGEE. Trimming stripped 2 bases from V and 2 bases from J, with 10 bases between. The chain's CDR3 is CASSVGQLQETQYF. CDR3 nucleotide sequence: TGTGCCAGCAGCGTTGGACAGTTACAAGAGACCCAGTACTTC.